One T cell receptor beta chain is described in this entry. Its antigen is not identified. This sample was taken from a study of vaccination effects on CD4 cells after COVID-19. Germline V gene data show CDR1 as SNHLY and CDR2 as FYNNEI. The CDR3 spans 15 residues. V lost 6 bases and J lost 2, with 16 bases in between. Findings and limits, study-wide: Convalescent patients were scarce in the study, and it lacked early post-infection timepoints. Healthy vaccinees' vaccine-induced clones included only 1 of 255 cross-reacting with common cold coronaviruses.

The protocol was immunoSEQ multiplex PCR, while the TCRdb copy is restricted to in-frame clones and leaves out a portion. This sample has about 73,000 clones, with nearly 75% found just once. The culture ran for under eleven days, and then CD4+ T cells were isolated. Subjects were given two BNT162b2 or mRNA-1273 vaccine doses. It was on days 3 and 7 that half the medium was replaced with IL-2 medium. This sequence originates from a human donor who received a COVID-19 vaccine. The V call is TRBV2, the J call TRBJ1-2; D is uncertain. Sequencing used CD4+ T cells from PBMCs cultured without peptide, obtained after COVID-19 vaccination. The DNA of the CDR3 is TGTGCCAGCAGCCCAAATGGGCAGGCGAACTATGGCTACACCTTC. It codes for CASSPNGQANYGYTF. Full variable domain (outside the CDR3, taken from reference TRBV2 and TRBJ1-2): EPEVTQTPSHQVTQMGQEVILRCVPISNHLYFYWYRQILGQKVEFLVSFYNNEISEKSEIFDDQFSVERPDGSNFTLKIRSTKLEDSAMYFCASSPNGQANYGYTFGSGTRLTVV.